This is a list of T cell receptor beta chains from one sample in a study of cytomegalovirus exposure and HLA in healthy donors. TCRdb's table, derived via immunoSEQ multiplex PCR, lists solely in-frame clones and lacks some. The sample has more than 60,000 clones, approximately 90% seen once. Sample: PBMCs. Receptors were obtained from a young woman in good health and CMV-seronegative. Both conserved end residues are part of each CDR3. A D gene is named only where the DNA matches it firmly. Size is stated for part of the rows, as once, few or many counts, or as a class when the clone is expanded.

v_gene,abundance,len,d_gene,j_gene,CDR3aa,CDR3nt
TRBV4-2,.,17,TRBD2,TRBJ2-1,CASSQVTSGSSYNEQFF,TGTGCCAGCAGCCAAGTAACGAGCGGGAGCTCCTACAATGAGCAGTTCTTC
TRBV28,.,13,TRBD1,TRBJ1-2,CASSATGGYGYTF,TGTGCCAGCAGTGCGACAGGGGGGTATGGCTACACCTTC
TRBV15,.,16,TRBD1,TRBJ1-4,CATSRDLAGGAEKLFF,TGTGCCACCAGCAGAGATCTCGCAGGGGGCGCCGAAAAACTGTTTTTT
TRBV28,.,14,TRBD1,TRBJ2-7,CASSGTGAPYEQYF,TGTGCCAGCAGTGGCACAGGGGCTCCCTACGAGCAGTACTTC
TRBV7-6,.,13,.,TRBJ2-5,CASSLAGRETQYF,TGTGCCAGCAGCTTAGCGGGCAGGGAGACCCAGTACTTC
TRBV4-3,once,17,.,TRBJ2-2,CASSQVSGGVGTGELFF,TGCGCCAGCAGCCAAGTCAGTGGAGGGGTGGGCACCGGGGAGCTGTTTTTT
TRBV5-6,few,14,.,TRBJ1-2,CASSLKAGVYGYTF,TGTGCCAGCAGCTTGAAGGCGGGGGTCTATGGCTACACCTTC
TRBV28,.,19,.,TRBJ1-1,CASRPHRPQGPVMNTEAFF,TGTGCCAGCAGACCCCATCGACCCCAGGGGCCCGTCATGAACACTGAAGCTTTCTTT
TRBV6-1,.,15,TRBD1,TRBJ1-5,CASSDGQGVLQPQHF,TGTGCCAGCAGTGACGGACAGGGGGTTTTACAGCCCCAGCATTTT
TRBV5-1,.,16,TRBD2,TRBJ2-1,CASSSSLAGGYNEQFF,TGCGCCAGCAGCTCCTCATTAGCGGGAGGCTACAATGAGCAGTTCTTC
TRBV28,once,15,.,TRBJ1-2,CASSLTRGGGYGYTF,TGTGCCAGCAGTTTGACCCGGGGAGGTGGCTATGGCTACACCTTC
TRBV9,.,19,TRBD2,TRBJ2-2,CASSARGGAGGWITGELFF,TGTGCCAGCAGCGCTCGGGGGGGAGCGGGAGGTTGGATCACCGGGGAGCTGTTTTTT
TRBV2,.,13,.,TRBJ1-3,CANDMTSGNTIYF,TGTGCCAATGACATGACCTCTGGAAACACCATATATTTT
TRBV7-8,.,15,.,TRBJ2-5,CASSLGAGAQETQYF,TGTGCCAGCAGCTTAGGTGCGGGGGCGCAAGAGACCCAGTACTTC
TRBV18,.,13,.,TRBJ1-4,CASSPEVYKELFF,TGTGCCAGCTCACCAGAGGTATATAAGGAACTGTTTTTT
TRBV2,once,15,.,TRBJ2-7,CASSESGGLTYEQYF,TGTGCCAGCAGTGAATCGGGGGGCCTGACCTACGAGCAGTACTTC
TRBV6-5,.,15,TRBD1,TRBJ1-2,CASSYSPQGVGGYTF,TGTGCCAGCAGTTACTCGCCCCAGGGGGTGGGTGGCTACACCTTC
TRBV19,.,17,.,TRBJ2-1,CASSKQGDISGYNEQFF,TGTGCCAGTAGTAAACAGGGTGATATTAGCGGGTACAATGAGCAGTTCTTC
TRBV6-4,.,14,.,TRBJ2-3,CASSGGLGTDTQYF,TGTGCCAGCAGTGGGGGACTCGGCACAGATACGCAGTATTTT
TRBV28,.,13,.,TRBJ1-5,CASSVEEASPQHF,TGTGCCAGCAGTGTAGAGGAGGCCAGCCCCCAGCATTTT
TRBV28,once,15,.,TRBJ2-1,CASTLGAGVVNEQFF,TGTGCCAGCACCCTGGGGGCGGGAGTGGTGAATGAGCAGTTCTTC
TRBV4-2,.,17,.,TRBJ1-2,CASSQDLRFPEFYGYTF,TGTGCCAGCAGCCAAGATCTTCGGTTCCCCGAATTCTATGGCTACACCTTC
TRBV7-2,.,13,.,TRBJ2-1,CASSLRQEVKQFF,TGTGCCAGCAGCTTGCGACAGGAGGTCAAGCAGTTCTTC